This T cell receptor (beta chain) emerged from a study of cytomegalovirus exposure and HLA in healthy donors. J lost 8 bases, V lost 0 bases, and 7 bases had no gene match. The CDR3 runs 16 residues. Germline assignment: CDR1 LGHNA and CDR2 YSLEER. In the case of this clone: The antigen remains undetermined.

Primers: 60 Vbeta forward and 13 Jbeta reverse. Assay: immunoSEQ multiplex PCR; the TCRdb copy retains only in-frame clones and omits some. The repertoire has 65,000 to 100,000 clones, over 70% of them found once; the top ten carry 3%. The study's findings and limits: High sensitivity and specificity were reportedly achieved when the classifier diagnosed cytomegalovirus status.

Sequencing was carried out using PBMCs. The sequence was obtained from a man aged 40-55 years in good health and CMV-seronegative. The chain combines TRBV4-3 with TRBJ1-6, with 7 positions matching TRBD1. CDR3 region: CASSQDWTGQYSPLHF. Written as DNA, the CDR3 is TGCGCCAGCAGCCAAGACTGGACAGGACAATATTCACCCCTCCACTTT.